A single sample gave rise to the 9 T cell receptor beta chains below, sequenced in a study of CD8 T cells in Susac syndrome. With random hexamers, roughly 0.45 to 1 ug RNA was reverse transcribed. TCRdb re-derived calls from the immunoSEQ multiplex PCR reads in MiXCR, one entry per CDR3 protein. The repertoire includes roughly 120,000 distinct CDR3 sequences, approximately 95% of them detected once, and approximately 0.31% sits in the top ten. The specimen sequenced was CD8+ T cells from PBMCs. All receptors come from a human donor with multiple sclerosis.

V and J are TRBV5-1 and TRBJ2-7, with 7 bases identical to TRBD1. The germline V gene has CDR1 SGHRS and CDR2 YFSETQ. The CDR3 is 15 amino acids. V was pared by 1 base and J by 1 base, with 5 bases of the junction left unmatched. CDR3 coding DNA: TGCGCCAGCAGCTTGACCTTACAGGGGTCCTACGAGCAGTACTTC. This sequence encodes CASSLTLQGSYEQYF.

The rearrangement uses TRBV5-1 and TRBJ2-6; the match to TRBD1 covers 8 bases. The germline gives CDR1 SGHRS, CDR2 YFSETQ. The trim removed 6 bases at V and 0 bases at J, leaving 5 bases unmatched. The length of the CDR3 is 16 residues. The CDR3 nucleotides read TGCGCCAGCACCTGGACAGGGAGCTCTGGGGCCAACGTCCTGACTTTC. This sequence encodes CASTWTGSSGANVLTF. Full variable domain (outside the CDR3, taken from reference TRBV5-1 and TRBJ2-6): KAGVTQTPRYLIKTRGQQVTLSCSPISGHRSVSWYQQTPGQGLQFLFEYFSETQRNKGNFPGRFSGRQFSNSRSEMNVSTLELGDSALYLCASTWTGSSGANVLTFGAGSRLTVL.

The J gene is TRBJ2-7, the V gene TRBV6-1; possibly TRBD1 or TRBD2 for D (5 bases each). This CDR3 comprises 14 residues. V dropped 3 bases and J dropped 9 bases, with 18 bases sitting between them. Germline CDR1 and CDR2: MNHNS and SASEGT. The CDR3 here is CASSEPGTPWWQYF. CDR3 nucleotide sequence: TGTGCCAGCAGTGAGCCAGGGACCCCTTGGTGGCAGTACTTC.

The chain has TRBV19 and TRBJ2-1; 10 nucleotides agree with TRBD1. The length of the CDR3 is 13 residues. The V gene end was trimmed by 5 bases and the J gene end by 10 bases; junction bases not matched to a gene: 5. Germline-derived CDR1 and CDR2 are LNHDA and SQIVND (reference sequence). The DNA of the CDR3 is TGTGCCAGTAGTGGACAGGACAGGGGGGAGCAGTTCTTC. Its protein product is CASSGQDRGEQFF. The variable domain in full, completed from reference TRBV19 and TRBJ2-1, reads DGGITQSPKYLFRKEGQNVTLSCEQNLNHDAMYWYRQDPGQGLRLIYYSQIVNDFQKGDIAEGYSVSREKKESFPLTVTSAQKNPTAFYLCASSGQDRGEQFFGPGTRLTVL.

This chain joins TRBV12-3 or TRBV12-4 and TRBJ2-3; 12 positions agree with TRBD1. Losses at the gene ends were 8 bases for V and 2 bases for J; bases not matched to a gene: 8. The CDR3 runs to 16 residues. Written as DNA, the CDR3 is TGTGCCAGCCATTTCCGGGACAGGGGGCTCACAGATACGCAGTATTTT. This sequence encodes CASHFRDRGLTDTQYF.

This clonotype has just one count. This chain links TRBV29-1 with TRBJ1-2; D remains ambiguous. CDR3 length equals 13 residues. Per the germline V gene, CDR1 is SQVTM and CDR2 is ANQGSEA. Trimming took 4 bases from V and 2 from J, leaving 11 bases between them. In DNA, the CDR3 is TGCAGCGTTGGAGGCGGACTGAACTATGGCTACACCTTC. Protein: CSVGGGLNYGYTF.

The gene calls are TRBV6-5 and TRBJ1-5; the D gene is possibly TRBD1 (6 bases). CDR3 length: 14 amino acids. V gave up 6 bases and J gave up 3 bases, with 12 bases separating them. In germline, CDR1 is MNHEY, CDR2 SVGAGI. The CDR3 nucleotides read TGTGCCAGCAGCGCCAGACAGGACAATCAGCCCCAGCATTTT. It specifies CASSARQDNQPQHF.

This clonotype was counted only a few times. This chain joins TRBV7-9 and TRBJ2-7, with 10 bases that match TRBD1. Per germline, CDR1 SEHNR and CDR2 FQNEAQ (reference sequence). The CDR3 sequence is 15 residues long. With V trimmed by 2 bases and J by 2 bases, 3 bases remained unmatched. In DNA, the CDR3 is TGTGCCAGCAGCTTACGGGACAGGGGCCCCTACGAGCAGTACTTC. Amino acids: CASSLRDRGPYEQYF.

This clonotype occurred once. The chain has TRBV7-2 and TRBJ2-7; D remains ambiguous. The V end was cut by 5 bases, the J end by 1 base, with 9 bases between. CDR1 SGHTA and CDR2 FQGNSA come from the germline V gene. The CDR3 loop spans 13 amino acids. DNA for the CDR3: TGTGCCAGCAGCCCCGACGGATCCTACGAGCAGTACGTC. The encoded protein is CASSPDGSYEQYV.